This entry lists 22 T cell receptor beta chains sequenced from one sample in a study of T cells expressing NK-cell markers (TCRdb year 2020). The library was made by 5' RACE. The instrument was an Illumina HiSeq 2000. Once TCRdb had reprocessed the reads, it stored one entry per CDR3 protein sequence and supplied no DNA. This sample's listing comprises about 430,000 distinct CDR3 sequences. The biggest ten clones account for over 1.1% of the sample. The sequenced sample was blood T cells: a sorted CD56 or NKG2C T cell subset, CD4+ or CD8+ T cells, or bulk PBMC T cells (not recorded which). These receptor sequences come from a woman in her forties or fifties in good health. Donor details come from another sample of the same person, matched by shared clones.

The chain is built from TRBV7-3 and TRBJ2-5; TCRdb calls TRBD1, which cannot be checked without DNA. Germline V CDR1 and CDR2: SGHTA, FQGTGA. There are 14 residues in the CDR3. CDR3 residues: CASSVGTGGETQYF.

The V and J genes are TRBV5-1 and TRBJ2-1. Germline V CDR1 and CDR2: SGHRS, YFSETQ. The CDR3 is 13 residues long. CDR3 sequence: CASSLAPYNEQFF. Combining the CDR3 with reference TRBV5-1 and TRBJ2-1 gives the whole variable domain KAGVTQTPRYLIKTRGQQVTLSCSPISGHRSVSWYQQTPGQGLQFLFEYFSETQRNKGNFPGRFSGRQFSNSRSEMNVSTLELGDSALYLCASSLAPYNEQFFGPGTRLTVL.

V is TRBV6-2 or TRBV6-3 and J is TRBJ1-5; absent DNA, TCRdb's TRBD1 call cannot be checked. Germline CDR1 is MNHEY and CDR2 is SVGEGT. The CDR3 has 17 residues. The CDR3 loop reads CASTGPTGGVGNQPQHF.

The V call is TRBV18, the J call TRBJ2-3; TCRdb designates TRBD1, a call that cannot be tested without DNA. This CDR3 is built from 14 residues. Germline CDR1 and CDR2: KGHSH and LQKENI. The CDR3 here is CASSRGQDTDTQYF.

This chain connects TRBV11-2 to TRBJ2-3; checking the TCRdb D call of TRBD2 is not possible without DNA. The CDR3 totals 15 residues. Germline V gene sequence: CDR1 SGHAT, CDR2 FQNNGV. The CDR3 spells CASGAGAISTDTQYF.

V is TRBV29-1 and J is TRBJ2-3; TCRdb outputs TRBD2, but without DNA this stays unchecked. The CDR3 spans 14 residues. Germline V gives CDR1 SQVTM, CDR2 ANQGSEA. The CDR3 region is CSVIPAGFTDTQYF.

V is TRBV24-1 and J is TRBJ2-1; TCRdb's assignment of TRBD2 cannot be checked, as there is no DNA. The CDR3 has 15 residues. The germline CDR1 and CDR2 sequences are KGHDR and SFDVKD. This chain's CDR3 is CATSDRVAGGNEQFF.

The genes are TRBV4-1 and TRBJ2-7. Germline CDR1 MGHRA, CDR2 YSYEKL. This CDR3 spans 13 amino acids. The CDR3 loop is CASSQVGPEEQYF.

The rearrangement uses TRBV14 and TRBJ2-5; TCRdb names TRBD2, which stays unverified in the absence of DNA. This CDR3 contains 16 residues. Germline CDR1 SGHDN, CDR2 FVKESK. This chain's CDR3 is CASSQHSGLAKETQYF.

The CDR3: CSAQTGTTYEQYF. The gene calls are TRBV20-1 and TRBJ2-7; the D gene TCRdb calls, TRBD1, cannot be checked with no DNA. The germline gives CDR1 DFQATT, CDR2 SNEGSKA (reference sequence). There are 13 residues in the CDR3.

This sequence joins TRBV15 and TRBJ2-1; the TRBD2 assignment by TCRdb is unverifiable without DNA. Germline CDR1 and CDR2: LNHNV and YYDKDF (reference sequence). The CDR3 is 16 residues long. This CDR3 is CATSRALAGVENEQFF. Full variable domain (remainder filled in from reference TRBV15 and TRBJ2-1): DAMVIQNPRYQVTQFGKPVTLSCSQTLNHNVMYWYQQKSSQAPKLLFHYYDKDFNNEADTPDNFQSRRPNTSFCFLDIRSPGLGDTAMYLCATSRALAGVENEQFFGPGTRLTVL.

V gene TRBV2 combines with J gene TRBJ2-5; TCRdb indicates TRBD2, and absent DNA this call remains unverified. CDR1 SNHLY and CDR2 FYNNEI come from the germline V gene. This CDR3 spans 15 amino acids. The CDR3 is CASSASGLAGGGQYF.

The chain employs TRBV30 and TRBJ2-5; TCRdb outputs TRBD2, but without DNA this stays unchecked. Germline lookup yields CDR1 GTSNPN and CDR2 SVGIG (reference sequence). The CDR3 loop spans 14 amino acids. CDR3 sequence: CAWSQLAGVETQYF.

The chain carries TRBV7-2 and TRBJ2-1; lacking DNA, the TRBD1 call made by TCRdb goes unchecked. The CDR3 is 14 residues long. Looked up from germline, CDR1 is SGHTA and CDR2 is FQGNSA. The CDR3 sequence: CASSSDPFRDEQFF.

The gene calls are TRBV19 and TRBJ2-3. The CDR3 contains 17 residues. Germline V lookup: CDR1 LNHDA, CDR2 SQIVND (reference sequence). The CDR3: CASSIWPGLASTDTQYF. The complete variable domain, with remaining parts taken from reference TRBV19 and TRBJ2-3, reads DGGITQSPKYLFRKEGQNVTLSCEQNLNHDAMYWYRQDPGQGLRLIYYSQIVNDFQKGDIAEGYSVSREKKESFPLTVTSAQKNPTAFYLCASSIWPGLASTDTQYFGPGTRLTVL.

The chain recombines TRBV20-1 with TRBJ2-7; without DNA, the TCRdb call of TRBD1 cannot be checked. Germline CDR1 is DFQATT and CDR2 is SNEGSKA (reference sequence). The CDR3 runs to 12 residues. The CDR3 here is CSAGQGQDEQYF.

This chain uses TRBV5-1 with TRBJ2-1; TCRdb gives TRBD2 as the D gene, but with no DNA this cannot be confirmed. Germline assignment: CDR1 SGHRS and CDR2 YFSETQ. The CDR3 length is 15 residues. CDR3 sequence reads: CASSSGTRQLNEQFF. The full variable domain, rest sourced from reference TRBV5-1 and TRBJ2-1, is KAGVTQTPRYLIKTRGQQVTLSCSPISGHRSVSWYQQTPGQGLQFLFEYFSETQRNKGNFPGRFSGRQFSNSRSEMNVSTLELGDSALYLCASSSGTRQLNEQFFGPGTRLTVL.

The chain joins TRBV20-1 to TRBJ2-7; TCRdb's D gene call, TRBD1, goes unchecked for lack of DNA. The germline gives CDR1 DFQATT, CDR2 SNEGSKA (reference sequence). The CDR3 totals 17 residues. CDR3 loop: CSARDPGQGGLLGEQYF.

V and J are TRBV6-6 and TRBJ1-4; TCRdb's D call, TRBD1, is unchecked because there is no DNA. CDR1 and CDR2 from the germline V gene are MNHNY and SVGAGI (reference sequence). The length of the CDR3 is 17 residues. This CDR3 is CASSPRQGVRTNEKLFF.

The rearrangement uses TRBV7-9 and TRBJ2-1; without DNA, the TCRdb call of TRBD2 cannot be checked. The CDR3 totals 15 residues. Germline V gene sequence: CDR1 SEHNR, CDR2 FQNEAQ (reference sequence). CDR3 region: CASSSIAGRGNEQFF.

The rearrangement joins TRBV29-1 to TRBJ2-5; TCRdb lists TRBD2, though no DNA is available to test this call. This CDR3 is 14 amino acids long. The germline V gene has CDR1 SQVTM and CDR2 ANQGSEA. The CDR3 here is CSVVRAGTQETQYF.

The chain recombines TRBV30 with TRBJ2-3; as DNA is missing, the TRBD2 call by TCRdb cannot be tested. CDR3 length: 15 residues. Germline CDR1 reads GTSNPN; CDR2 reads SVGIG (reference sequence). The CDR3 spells CAWSTGTSGPDTQYF.